The present T cell receptor beta chain was sequenced within a study of shared clonotypes between healthy human individuals. As regards this clone: Antigen unknown.

Whole-study findings and limits: Naive CD4 clonotype sharing across a few donors was 4% to 5%. Only blood was sampled; tissue repertoires likely differ.

Germline V gene lookup returns CDR1 GTSNPN and CDR2 SVGIG (reference sequence). The CDR3 is 15 residues long. J lost 5 bases, V lost 3 bases, and 9 bases had no gene match. The authors ran the assay at deep level. The repertoire was sequenced with immunoSEQ multiplex PCR; TCRdb's copy has only in-frame clones and lacks some. The sample yields some 2.4 million clones, over 85% seen once. All participating donors were Caucasian adults from Nashville, Tennessee. The sequence was collected from a man in his late teens or twenties in good health. Some clones in this sample may be carry-over from other donors' samples. Sequenced input: naive CD4+ T cells from PBMCs. Subset noted: CD45RA+ positively selected. The chain uses TRBV30 and TRBJ1-4, with 7 bases identical to TRBD1. CDR3 in amino acids: CAWRKQTGLNEKLFF. Written as DNA, the CDR3 is TGTGCCTGGAGAAAGCAGACAGGGTTAAATGAAAAACTGTTTTTT.